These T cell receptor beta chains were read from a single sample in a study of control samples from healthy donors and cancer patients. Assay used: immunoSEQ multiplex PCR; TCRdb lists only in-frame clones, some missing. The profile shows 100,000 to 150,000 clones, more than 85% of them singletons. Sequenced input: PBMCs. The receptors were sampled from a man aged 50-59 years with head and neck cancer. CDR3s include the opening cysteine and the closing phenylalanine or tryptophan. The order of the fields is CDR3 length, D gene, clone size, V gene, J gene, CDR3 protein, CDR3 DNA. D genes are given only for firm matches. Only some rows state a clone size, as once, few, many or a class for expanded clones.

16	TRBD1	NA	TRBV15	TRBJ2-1	CATSWTGTALGLEQFF	TGTGCCACCAGCTGGACCGGGACAGCCCTTGGATTGGAGCAGTTCTTC
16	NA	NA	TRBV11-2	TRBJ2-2	CASSLLSRQFTGELFF	TGTGCCAGCAGCCTCCTTTCGCGACAGTTCACCGGGGAGCTGTTTTTT
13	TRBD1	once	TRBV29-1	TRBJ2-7	CSGETGAACRRYF	TGCAGCGGAGAAACAGGGGCTGCCTGCAGAAGGTACTTC
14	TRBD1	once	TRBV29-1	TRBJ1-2	CSVVDRVSNYGYTF	TGCAGCGTCGTCGACAGGGTTAGCAACTATGGCTACACCTTC
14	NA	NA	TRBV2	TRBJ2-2	CASRVDIRPGELFF	TGTGCCAGCAGGGTCGATATACGGCCCGGGGAGCTGTTTTTT
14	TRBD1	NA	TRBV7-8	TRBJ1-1	CASSFGQGATEAFF	TGTGCCAGCAGCTTTGGACAGGGAGCCACTGAAGCTTTCTTT
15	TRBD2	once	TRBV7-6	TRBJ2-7	CASSPPGGRLGEQYF	TGTGCCAGCAGCCCCCCGGGGGGACGGCTTGGGGAGCAGTACTTC
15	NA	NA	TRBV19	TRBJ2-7	CASSNMYRDSYEQYF	TGTGCCAGTAGTAATATGTACAGGGACTCCTACGAGCAGTACTTC
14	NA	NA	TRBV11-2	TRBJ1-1	CASSLRAQTTEAFF	TGTGCCAGCAGCTTAAGGGCACAGACAACTGAAGCTTTCTTT
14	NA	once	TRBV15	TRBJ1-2	CATSSLGLPYGYTF	TGTGCCACCAGCAGTTTGGGGCTCCCCTATGGCTACACCTTC
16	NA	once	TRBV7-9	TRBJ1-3	CASSLGQPNSGNTIYF	TGTGCCAGCAGCTTGGGGCAGCCCAACTCTGGAAACACCATATATTTT
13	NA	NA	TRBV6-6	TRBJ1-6	CASSYSSESPLHF	TGTGCCAGCAGTTACTCGAGTGAGTCACCCCTCCACTTT
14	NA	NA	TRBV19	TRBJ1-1	CASSTVRVNTEAFF	TGTGCCAGTAGCACCGTCCGAGTGAACACTGAAGCTTTCTTT
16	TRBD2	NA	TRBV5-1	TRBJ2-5	CASSSQREGGQETQYF	TGCGCCAGCAGCTCCCAGCGGGAGGGGGGCCAAGAGACCCAGTACTTC
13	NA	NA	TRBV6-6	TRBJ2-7	CASNRARGYEQYF	TGTGCCAGCAACCGGGCCAGGGGTTACGAGCAGTACTTC
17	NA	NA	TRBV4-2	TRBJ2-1	CASSRDRGTQSRDEQFF	TGTGCCAGCAGCCGGGATCGCGGGACACAGTCAAGGGATGAGCAGTTCTTC
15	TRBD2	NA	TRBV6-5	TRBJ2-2	CASRGGLAVPGELFF	TGTGCCAGCCGGGGGGGGCTAGCGGTCCCCGGGGAGCTGTTTTTT
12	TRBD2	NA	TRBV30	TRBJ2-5	CAWDAGGETQYF	TGTGCCTGGGATGCGGGGGGAGAGACCCAGTACTTC
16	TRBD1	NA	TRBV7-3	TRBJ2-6	CASSGTGGAGANVLTF	TGTGCCAGCAGTGGTACAGGGGGCGCTGGGGCCAACGTCCTGACTTTC
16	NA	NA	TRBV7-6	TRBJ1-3	CASSLVLGGSGNTIYF	TGTGCCAGCAGCTTAGTCCTGGGGGGTTCTGGAAACACCATATATTTT
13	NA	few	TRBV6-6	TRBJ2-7	CASSTRDNYEQYF	TGTGCCAGCAGCACCCGGGACAACTACGAGCAGTACTTC
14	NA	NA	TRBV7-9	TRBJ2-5	CASSFAGSIETQYF	TGTGCCAGCAGCTTTGCGGGGTCGATAGAGACCCAGTACTTC
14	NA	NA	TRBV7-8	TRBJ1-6	CASSLDGGYSPLHF	TGTGCCAGCAGCTTAGATGGGGGTTACTCACCCCTCCACTTT
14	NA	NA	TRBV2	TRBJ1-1	CASSRWGVGTEAFF	TGTGCCAGCAGTCGTTGGGGGGTTGGCACTGAAGCTTTCTTT